The 7 T cell receptor beta chains given below trace back to one sample, sequenced in a study of cytomegalovirus exposure and HLA in healthy donors. The PCR made use of 60 Vbeta and 13 Jbeta primers. The method was immunoSEQ multiplex PCR; TCRdb's version includes in-frame clones alone and lacks a portion of them. The data hold approximately 110,000 clones, with about three quarters observed a single time. Sequenced material: PBMCs. These receptors all come from a man in his fifties in good health and CMV-seronegative.

This clone was observed a handful of times. The rearrangement joins TRBV28 to TRBJ2-7; D might be TRBD2 (6 bases). Germline assignment: CDR1 MDHEN and CDR2 SYDVKM. Trimming shortened V by 5 bases and J by 8 bases, and 22 bases separated the two germline ends. The CDR3 is 15 residues long. CDR3 region: CASSTLGGGEAQQYF. The CDR3 DNA is TGTGCCAGCAGTACGCTTGGGGGTGGGGAGGCCCAGCAGTACTTC.

The chain has TRBV7-9 and TRBJ2-1; D remains ambiguous. CDR3 length equals 9 residues. Germline lookup yields CDR1 SEHNR and CDR2 FQNEAQ (reference sequence). The CDR3 DNA follows: TGTTCTCTCTCCGGTGAGCAGTTCTTC. This sequence encodes CSLSGEQFF.

V gene TRBV6-1 combines with J gene TRBJ2-3; D is ambiguous. Per germline, CDR1 MNHNS and CDR2 SASEGT. The CDR3 length is 13 residues. With 6 bases removed from V and 2 bases from J, the gap between germline ends came to 9 bases. CDR3: CASRQEDTDTQYF. The CDR3 DNA is TGTGCCAGCAGGCAGGAAGACACAGATACGCAGTATTTT.

V is TRBV10-3 and J is TRBJ2-5; possibly TRBD1 for D (6 bases). Germline CDR1 is ENHRY and CDR2 is SYGVKD. The CDR3 totals 13 residues. The V end lost 7 bases, the J end lost 5 bases, and 14 bases lay between the germline ends. CDR3 sequence reads: CAIKVTGLETQYF. CDR3 bases: TGTGCCATCAAGGTTACAGGGCTTGAGACCCAGTACTTC.

V is TRBV2 and J is TRBJ1-4, with 9 bases fitting TRBD1. The CDR3 covers 15 residues. The V and J ends lost 5 bases and 8 bases, in that order; junction bases with no gene match: 9. Looked up from germline, CDR1 is SNHLY and CDR2 is FYNNEI. CDR3 in amino acids: CASSYSGTGNEKLFF. The CDR3 bases are TGTGCCAGCAGTTACAGCGGGACAGGGAACGAAAAACTGTTTTTT.

The chain uses TRBV30 and TRBJ1-2, with a tentative D call TRBD1 (6 bases). Germline V gene lookup returns CDR1 GTSNPN and CDR2 SVGIG (reference sequence). V lost 7 bases to trimming and J lost 8 bases, with 14 bases between them. The CDR3 runs to 11 residues. The CDR3 coding sequence is TGTGCCTTCCCAACAGGGCAAGGCTACACCTTC. Residues: CAFPTGQGYTF.

The chain carries TRBV4-3 and TRBJ2-1, with a possible D match to TRBD2 (5 bases). The V end lost 0 bases, the J end lost 10 bases, and 16 bases lay between the germline ends. The CDR3 covers 15 residues. CDR1 is LGHNA, CDR2 YSLEER, per germline. The CDR3 here is CASSQDLVEGVEQFF. CDR3 bases: TGCGCCAGCAGCCAAGATCTAGTAGAGGGCGTAGAGCAGTTCTTC.